This T cell receptor beta chain was found in a study of control samples from healthy donors and cancer patients. CDR1 is MDHEN and CDR2 is SYDVKM in the germline V gene. The CDR3 is 13 amino acids. V was shortened by 9 bases and J by 5 bases, with 16 bases between the two germline ends. Produced via immunoSEQ multiplex PCR; TCRdb's table is partial and in-frame only. The sample includes roughly 90,000 clones, roughly four fifths seen only once; the top ten take about 9.8%. This clone was picked up a small number of times. The rearrangement uses TRBV28 and TRBJ1-2; perhaps TRBD1 as D (6 bases). This TCR derives from a woman aged 55-70 years in good health. Source material: blood. The CDR3, as DNA: TGTGCCAGTGGACAGCAGACGGGTTATGGCTACACCTTC. Its protein is CASGQQTGYGYTF.